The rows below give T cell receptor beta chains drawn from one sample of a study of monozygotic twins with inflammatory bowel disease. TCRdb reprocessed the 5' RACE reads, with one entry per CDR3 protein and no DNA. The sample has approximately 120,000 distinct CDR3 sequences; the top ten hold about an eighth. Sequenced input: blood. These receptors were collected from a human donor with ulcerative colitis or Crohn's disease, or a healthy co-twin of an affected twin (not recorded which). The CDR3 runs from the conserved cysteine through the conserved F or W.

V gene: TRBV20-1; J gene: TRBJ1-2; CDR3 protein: CSAGTANYGYTF
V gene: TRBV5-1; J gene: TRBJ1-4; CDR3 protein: CASSLNGGQQKLFF
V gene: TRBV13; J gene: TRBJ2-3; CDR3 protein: CASSPPSQTDTQYF
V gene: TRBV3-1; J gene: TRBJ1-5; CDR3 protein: CASSQDLGTGVNQPQHF
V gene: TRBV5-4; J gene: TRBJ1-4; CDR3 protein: CASSATRGEKLFF
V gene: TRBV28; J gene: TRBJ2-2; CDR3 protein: CASTASGRLSNTGELFF
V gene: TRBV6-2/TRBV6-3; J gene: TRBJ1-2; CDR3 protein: CASRRGSNNYGYTF
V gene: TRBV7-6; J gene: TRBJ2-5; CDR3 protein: CASSPMGQPQETQYF
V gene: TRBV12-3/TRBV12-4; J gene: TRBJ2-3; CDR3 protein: CASSLGGDASTDTQYF
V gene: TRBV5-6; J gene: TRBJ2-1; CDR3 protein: CASSFPLAGGPLGQFF
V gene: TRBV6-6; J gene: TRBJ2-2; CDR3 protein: CARRDPNTGELFF
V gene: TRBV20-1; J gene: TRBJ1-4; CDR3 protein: CSASRDSTNEKLFF
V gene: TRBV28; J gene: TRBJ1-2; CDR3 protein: CASTRLNYGYTF
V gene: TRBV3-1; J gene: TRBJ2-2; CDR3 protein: CASSLPGYTGELFF
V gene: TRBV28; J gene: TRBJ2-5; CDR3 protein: CASSPGTGGRETQYF
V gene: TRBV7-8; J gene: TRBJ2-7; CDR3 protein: CASSFFGSYEQYF
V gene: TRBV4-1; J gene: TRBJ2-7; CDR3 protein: CASSQDQWGSYEQYF
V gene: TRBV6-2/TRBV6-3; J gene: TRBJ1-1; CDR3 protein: CASNSLGQGNTEAFF
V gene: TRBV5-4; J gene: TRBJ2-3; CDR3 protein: CASSQGLAGGPDTQYF